This T cell receptor beta chain emerged from a study of T cells in tumors after PD-1 blockade. Looking at the study overall: On average, peripheral blood gave 113,528 TCR templates and 35,000 or so unique clonotypes.

The table came from immunoSEQ multiplex PCR; TCRdb's copy has only in-frame clones and leaves some out. The repertoire has approximately 47,000 clones, roughly 80% of them found once; the top ten carry 7.5% to 9.5%. Of note for this clone: As yet, its antigen is unknown.

The junction had 9 bases not matched to a gene; V was cut back by 0 bases and J by 4 bases. CDR3 length: 17 residues. CDR1 is LGHNA, CDR2 YNFKEQ, per germline. Notes on the study in general: Blood contained about 44% of the tumor's TCR clonotypes.

The sequence came from a human donor with advanced basal cell or squamous cell carcinoma (not recorded which). This material consisted of PBMCs, taken before anti-PD-1 therapy. This rearrangement joins TRBV4-2 to TRBJ2-3; 8 bases map to TRBD2. CDR3 nucleotide sequence: TGTGCCAGCAGCCAAGATCGAATGGGACTAGTGTCAGATACGCAGTATTTT. This gives the protein CASSQDRMGLVSDTQYF.